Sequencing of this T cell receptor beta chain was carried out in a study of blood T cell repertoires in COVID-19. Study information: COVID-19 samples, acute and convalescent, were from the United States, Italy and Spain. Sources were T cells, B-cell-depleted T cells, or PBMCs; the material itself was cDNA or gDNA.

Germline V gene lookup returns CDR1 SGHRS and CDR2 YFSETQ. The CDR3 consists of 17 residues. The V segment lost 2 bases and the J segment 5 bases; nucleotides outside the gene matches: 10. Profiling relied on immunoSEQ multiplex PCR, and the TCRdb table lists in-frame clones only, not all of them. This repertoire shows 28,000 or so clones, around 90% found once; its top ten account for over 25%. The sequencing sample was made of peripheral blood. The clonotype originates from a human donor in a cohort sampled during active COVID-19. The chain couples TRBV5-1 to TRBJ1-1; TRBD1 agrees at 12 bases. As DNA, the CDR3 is TGCGCCAGCAGCTTAGAGGGACAGGGGGCGCGGGAAACTGAAGCTTTCTTT. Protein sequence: CASSLEGQGARETEAFF.